This T cell receptor (beta chain) came from a study of T cells after yellow fever vaccination. Study outcomes and limitations: Contamination of FACS-sorted repertoires by abundant clonotypes from the bulk population could occur. In post-booster samples, most primary-vaccination clones reappeared (approximately 96% CD4, roughly 88% CD8).

This clonotype turned up a few times. UMIs were added to TCR cDNA along with a universal primer site when it was made by 5'RACE template switching. Via MiXCR, TCRdb re-called the 5' RACE reads, giving one row per CDR3 protein. The repertoire holds under 55,000 distinct CDR3 sequences, with 5% to 8.5% as singletons. The CDR3 consists of 15 residues. The germline gives CDR1 LGHNA, CDR2 YSLEER. V lost 4 bases, J lost 4 bases, and 16 bases lay in between. This receptor was taken from a man between 18 and 35 years old who received the YFV17D yellow fever vaccine. J is TRBJ2-5 and V is TRBV4-3, with a possible D match to TRBD2 (5 bases). This sample comprised CD8+ T cells not binding an NS4B(214-222) dextramer, sorted from PBMCs, obtained roughly 46 days after the first yellow fever vaccination. The DNA for the CDR3 is TGCGCCAGCAGCCCCTCTCGGCTAGCCGCAGAGACCCAGTACTTC. Its protein product is CASSPSRLAAETQYF.